The 2 T cell receptor beta chains below all came from one sample that was sequenced in a study of shared clonotypes between healthy human individuals. Terminally differentiated effector memory CD45RA+ cells were excluded from the naive CD8 cells, which were CD45RO-negative and positively selected for CCR7. Using immunoSEQ multiplex PCR, the repertoire was profiled, and TCRdb retains in-frame clones only, with some absent. The sample includes hundreds of thousands of clones, approximately 96% of them seen just once. Material for sequencing was naive CD8+ T cells sorted from blood. Receptors originate from a woman in her twenties or thirties in good health.

The chain has TRBV5-1 and TRBJ2-7; 13 bases map to TRBD2. This CDR3 has 15 residues. J lost 5 bases, V lost 4 bases, and 6 bases had no gene match. CDR1 SGHRS and CDR2 YFSETQ come from the germline V gene. The CDR3 DNA reads TGCGCCAGCAGCGGCGGACTAGCGGGAGTAGACGAGCAGTACTTC. Its translation: CASSGGLAGVDEQYF. The full variable domain, in which reference TRBV5-1 and TRBJ2-7 provide the parts outside the CDR3, is KAGVTQTPRYLIKTRGQQVTLSCSPISGHRSVSWYQQTPGQGLQFLFEYFSETQRNKGNFPGRFSGRQFSNSRSEMNVSTLELGDSALYLCASSGGLAGVDEQYFGPGTRLTVT.

This chain links TRBV13 with TRBJ1-2; D gene ambiguous. The CDR3 loop spans 16 amino acids. The germline gives CDR1 PRHDT, CDR2 FYEKMQ (reference sequence). The V and J ends lost 5 bases and 3 bases respectively, with 19 bases between them. CDR3 loop: CASSLTGREWDYGYTF. CDR3 in DNA: TGTGCCAGCAGCCTCACGGGGAGGGAATGGGACTATGGCTACACCTTC.